This T cell receptor beta chain was documented in a study of blood T cell repertoires in COVID-19. Study background: Samples of COVID-19 (acute and convalescent) were obtained from the United States, Italy and Spain. T cells, B-cell-depleted T cells, or PBMCs provided the cDNA or gDNA that served as material.

Original processing notes: Estimates of nucleated cell counts were drawn from the amplification of reference gene primers. The table came from immunoSEQ multiplex PCR; TCRdb's copy has only in-frame clones and leaves some out. That table furnishes V, J and clone size, whereas the DNA furnished D and trimming. The sample includes approximately 100,000 clones, 87% of them seen just once. Trimming removed 0 bases at V and 3 bases at J, with 9 bases between. CDR3 length: 15 residues. Germline CDR1 and CDR2: LGHDT and YNNKEL (reference sequence). The sample consisted of peripheral blood. The receptor was isolated from a man between 65 and 80 years old with acute or convalescent COVID-19. The chain combines TRBV3-1 (or the pseudogene TRBV3-2) with TRBJ1-5; D perhaps matches TRBD1 (5 bases). In DNA, the CDR3 is TGTGCCAGCAGCCAAGATGGGGGGGTCAATCAGCCCCAGCATTTT. Translated: CASSQDGGVNQPQHF.